Following are 5 T cell receptor beta chains from one sample sequenced in a study of T cell repertoires in cytomegalovirus infection. Each CDR3 protein is one row after TCRdb ran MiXCR on the reads. The sample holds about 740,000 distinct CDR3 sequences, roughly 35% seen once. The sequencing input was PBMCs. These receptors all stem from a human donor in good health (CMV status not recorded). Some clones in this sample may be carry-over from other donors' samples.

This clonotype was seen a few times. The V gene is TRBV7-3, the J gene TRBJ2-1; TRBD2 agrees at 8 bases. The V gene end was trimmed by 5 bases and the J gene end by 8 bases; junction bases not matched to a gene: 11. This CDR3 spans 15 amino acids. The germline CDR1 and CDR2 sequences are SGHTA and FQGTGA. CDR3 loop: CASSPAGGGMDEQFF. The CDR3 DNA reads as TGTGCCAGCAGCCCCGCGGGCGGGGGGATGGATGAGCAGTTCTTC. The full variable domain, its missing parts supplied by reference TRBV7-3 and TRBJ2-1, is GAGVSQTPSNKVTEKGKYVELRCDPISGHTALYWYRQSLGQGPEFLIYFQGTGAADDSGLPNDRFFAVRPEGSVSTLKIQRTERGDSAVYLCASSPAGGGMDEQFFGPGTRLTVL.

Many counts were recorded for this clonotype. V usage is TRBV12-3 or TRBV12-4 and J usage is TRBJ2-1; unclear D gene. The CDR3 is 12 amino acids. V lost 6 bases and J lost 11, with 14 bases in between. The CDR3 sequence: CASRLAEVKQFF. CDR3 in DNA: TGTGCCAGCAGATTGGCGGAAGTTAAGCAGTTCTTC.

The rearrangement uses TRBV7-8 and TRBJ1-5; 10 nucleotides match TRBD1. V lost 3 bases and J lost 0; bases outside the gene matches: 8. The CDR3 runs to 18 residues. Germline lookup yields CDR1 SGHVS and CDR2 FQNEAQ. CDR3 loop: CASSFSRTGGDSNQPQHF. CDR3 DNA: TGTGCCAGCAGCTTTTCGAGGACAGGGGGGGATAGCAATCAGCCCCAGCATTTT.

CDR3 sequence: CASSRVLAGVVDTQYF. The CDR3 nucleotides read TGTGCCAGTAGTCGAGTCCTAGCGGGAGTGGTAGATACGCAGTATTTT. The chain joins TRBV19 to TRBJ2-3, with 10 bases identical to TRBD2. This CDR3 contains 16 residues. V lost 5 bases to trimming and J lost 5 bases; unmatched junction nucleotides: 10. Germline V gives CDR1 LNHDA, CDR2 SQIVND (reference sequence).

This chain connects TRBV20-1 to TRBJ2-1, with 8 positions matching TRBD2. Looked up from germline, CDR1 is DFQATT and CDR2 is SNEGSKA (reference sequence). CDR3 size: 14 residues. Germline trimming cut 6 bases from V and 7 bases from J; bases unmatched to any gene: 11. The CDR3 is CSAKREPYGNEQFF. The CDR3 DNA is TGCAGTGCCAAGCGGGAGCCATATGGTAATGAGCAGTTCTTC.